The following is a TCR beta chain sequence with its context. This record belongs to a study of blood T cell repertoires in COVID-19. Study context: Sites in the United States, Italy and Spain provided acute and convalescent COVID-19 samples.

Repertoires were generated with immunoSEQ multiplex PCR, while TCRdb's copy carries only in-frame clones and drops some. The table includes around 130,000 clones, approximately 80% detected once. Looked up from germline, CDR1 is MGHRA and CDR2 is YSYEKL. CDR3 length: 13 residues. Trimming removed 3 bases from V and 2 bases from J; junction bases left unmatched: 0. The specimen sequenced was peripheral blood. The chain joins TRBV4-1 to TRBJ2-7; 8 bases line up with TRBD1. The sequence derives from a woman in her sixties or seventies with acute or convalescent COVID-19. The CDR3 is CASSQGQAYEQYF. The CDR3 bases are TGCGCCAGCAGCCAGGGACAGGCCTACGAGCAGTACTTC.